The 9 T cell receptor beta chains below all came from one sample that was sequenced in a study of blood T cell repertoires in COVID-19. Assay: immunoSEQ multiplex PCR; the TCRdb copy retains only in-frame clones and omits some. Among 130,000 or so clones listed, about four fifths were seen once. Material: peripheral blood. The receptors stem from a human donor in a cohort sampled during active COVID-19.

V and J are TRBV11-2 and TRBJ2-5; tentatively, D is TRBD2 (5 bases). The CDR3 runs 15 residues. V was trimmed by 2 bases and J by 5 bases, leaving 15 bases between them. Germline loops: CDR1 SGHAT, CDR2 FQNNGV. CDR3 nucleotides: TGTGCCAGCAGCTTATCTAGCTCTCGAGGGGAGACCCAGTACTTC. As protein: CASSLSSSRGETQYF.

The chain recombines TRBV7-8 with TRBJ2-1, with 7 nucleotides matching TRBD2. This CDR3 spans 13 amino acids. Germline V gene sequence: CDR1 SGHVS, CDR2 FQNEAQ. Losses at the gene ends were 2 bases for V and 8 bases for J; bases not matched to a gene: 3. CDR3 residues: CASSLSGAHEQFF. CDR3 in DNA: TGTGCCAGCAGCTTAAGCGGGGCCCATGAGCAGTTCTTC.

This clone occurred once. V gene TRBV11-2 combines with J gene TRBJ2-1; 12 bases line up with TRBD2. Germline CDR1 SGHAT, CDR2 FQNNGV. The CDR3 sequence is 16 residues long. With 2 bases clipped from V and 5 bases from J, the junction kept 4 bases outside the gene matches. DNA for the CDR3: TGTGCCAGCAGCTTAACTCTAGCGGGAGGGAACAATGAGCAGTTCTTC. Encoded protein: CASSLTLAGGNNEQFF. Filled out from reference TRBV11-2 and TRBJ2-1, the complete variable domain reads EAGVAQSPRYKIIEKRQSVAFWCNPISGHATLYWYQQILGQGPKLLIQFQNNGVVDDSQLPKDRFSAERLKGVDSTLKIQPAKLEDSAVYLCASSLTLAGGNNEQFFGPGTRLTVL.

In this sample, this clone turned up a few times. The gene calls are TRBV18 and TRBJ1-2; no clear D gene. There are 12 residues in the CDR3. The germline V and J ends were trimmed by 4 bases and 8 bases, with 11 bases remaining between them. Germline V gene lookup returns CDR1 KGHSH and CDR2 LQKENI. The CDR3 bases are TGTGCCAGCTCACTCAGATCGGGGGGCTACACCTTC. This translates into CASSLRSGGYTF.

CDR3 region: CASLEHTGGIDTQYF. The DNA of the CDR3 is TGCGCCAGCCTAGAACATACAGGGGGCATAGATACGCAGTATTTT. The chain is built from TRBV5-1 and TRBJ2-3; 9 bases line up with TRBD1. Looked up from germline, CDR1 is SGHRS and CDR2 is YFSETQ. This CDR3 has 15 residues. J lost 5 bases, V lost 7 bases, and 11 bases had no gene match.

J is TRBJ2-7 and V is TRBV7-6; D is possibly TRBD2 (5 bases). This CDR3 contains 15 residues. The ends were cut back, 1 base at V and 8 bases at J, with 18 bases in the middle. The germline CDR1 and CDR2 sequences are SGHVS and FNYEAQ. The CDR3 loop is CASSLGLGVPLQQYF. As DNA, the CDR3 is TGTGCCAGCAGCTTAGGGCTGGGAGTCCCGTTACAGCAGTACTTC.

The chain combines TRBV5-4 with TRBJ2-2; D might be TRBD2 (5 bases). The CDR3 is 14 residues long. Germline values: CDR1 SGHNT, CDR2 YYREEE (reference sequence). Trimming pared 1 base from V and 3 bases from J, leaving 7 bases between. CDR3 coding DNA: TGTGCCAGCAGCTTGCCGAGGGACACCGGGGAGCTGTTTTTT. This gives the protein CASSLPRDTGELFF.

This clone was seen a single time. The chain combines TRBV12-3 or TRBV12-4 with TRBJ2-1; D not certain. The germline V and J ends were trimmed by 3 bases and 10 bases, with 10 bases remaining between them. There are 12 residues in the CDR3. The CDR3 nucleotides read TGTGCCAGCAGTTTGGGCTGGCAAGAGCAGTTCTTC. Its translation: CASSLGWQEQFF.

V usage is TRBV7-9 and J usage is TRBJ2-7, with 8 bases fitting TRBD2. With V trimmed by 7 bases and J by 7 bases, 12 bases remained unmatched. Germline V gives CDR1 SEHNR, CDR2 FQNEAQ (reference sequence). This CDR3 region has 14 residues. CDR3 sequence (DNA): TGTGCCAGCACTCGGGAGGGGGGGACAAGGGAGCAGTACTTC. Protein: CASTREGGTREQYF.